Each of the 17 T cell receptor beta chains below was sequenced from the same sample in a study of blood T cell repertoires in COVID-19. Method: immunoSEQ multiplex PCR; TCRdb's copy keeps in-frame clones and lacks some. The sample shows 180,000 or so clones, approximately 85% of them seen only once. Sequenced input: peripheral blood. The source is an elderly woman with acute or convalescent COVID-19.

A single count supports this clone. The rearrangement links TRBV5-8 to TRBJ2-2; 9 bases are shared with TRBD1. CDR1 and CDR2 from the germline V gene are SGHTS and YDEGEE. V gave up 2 bases and J gave up 5 bases; unmatched junction bases: 7. The CDR3 extends over 16 amino acids. The CDR3 protein is CASSLNTGGWTGELFF. In nucleotides, the CDR3 is TGTGCCAGCAGCTTAAACACAGGGGGCTGGACCGGGGAGCTGTTTTTT.

The rearrangement joins TRBV6-2 or TRBV6-3 to TRBJ1-4, with D uncertain. The germline V gene has CDR1 MNHEY and CDR2 SVGEGT. The CDR3 has 17 amino acids. V lost 2 bases, J lost 0 bases, and 13 bases lay in between. The CDR3 region is CASSYGREPATNEKLFF. The CDR3, as DNA: TGTGCCAGCAGTTACGGTCGGGAACCCGCAACTAATGAAAAACTGTTTTTT.

This clone was counted a single time. The rearrangement joins TRBV4-3 to TRBJ1-1; possibly TRBD1 for D (5 bases). V was cut by 1 base and J by 5 bases, with 14 bases left in between. Germline values: CDR1 LGHNA, CDR2 YSLEER. This CDR3 spans 15 amino acids. The CDR3 spells CASSQALGVGTEAFF. CDR3 bases: TGCGCCAGCAGCCAAGCCTTAGGGGTGGGGACTGAAGCTTTCTTT.

The gene calls are TRBV12-3 or TRBV12-4 and TRBJ2-3; no definite D call. The CDR3 contains 11 residues. The germline V and J ends were trimmed by 3 bases and 6 bases, with 4 bases remaining between them. CDR3 sequence (DNA): TGTGCCAGCAGTTTGCGCGATACGCAGTATTTT. Protein sequence: CASSLRDTQYF.

The gene calls are TRBV4-2 and TRBJ1-1, with D uncertain. The V gene's germline CDR1 is LGHNA and CDR2 YNFKEQ. V was clipped by 1 base and J by 4 bases, with 16 bases between them. The CDR3 is made up of 16 amino acids. The CDR3 DNA is TGTGCCAGCAGCCAAGTTTTGGAGGGATTGAGCACTGAAGCTTTCTTT. Its protein is CASSQVLEGLSTEAFF.

V gene TRBV25-1 combines with J gene TRBJ1-5; 10 bases match TRBD1. V trimming: 2 bases; J trimming: 2 bases; junction bases outside the gene matches: 3. Germline CDR1 MGHDK, CDR2 SYGVNS. The CDR3 runs to 16 residues. The CDR3 region has the DNA TGTGCCAGCAGTGAAGGAGGGACAGGGGGCAATCAGCCCCAGCATTTT. Amino acids: CASSEGGTGGNQPQHF.

The chain carries TRBV14 and TRBJ1-5; possible D gene TRBD1, 5 bases. The CDR3 sequence is 17 residues long. In germline, CDR1 is SGHDN, CDR2 FVKESK. V was cut by 1 base and J by 7 bases, with 20 bases left in between. CDR3 nucleotide sequence: TGTGCCAGCAGCCAAGTGGGGTCGGGGGGGGATCTACAGCCCCAGCATTTT. Protein: CASSQVGSGGDLQPQHF.

V gene TRBV7-6 combines with J gene TRBJ1-1; tentative D call: TRBD1 (5 bases). Germline CDR1 SGHVS, CDR2 FNYEAQ. Trimming stripped 3 bases from V and 1 base from J, with 24 bases between. This CDR3 region has 19 residues. The CDR3 loop reads CASSFGRATVRPQNTEAFF. The CDR3 nucleotides are TGTGCCAGCAGCTTTGGCCGGGCGACAGTGCGACCGCAGAACACTGAAGCTTTCTTT.

The rearrangement joins TRBV30 to TRBJ1-2; D not certain. Germline V lookup: CDR1 GTSNPN, CDR2 SVGIG (reference sequence). The V and J ends lost 6 bases and 4 bases respectively, with 9 bases between them. The CDR3 runs 11 residues. DNA of the CDR3: TGTGCCTGCATAGGAGCCTATGGCTACACCTTC. Translating it yields CACIGAYGYTF. The full variable domain, with the rest looked up from reference TRBV30 and TRBJ1-2, is SQTIHQWPATLVQPVGSPLSLECTVEGTSNPNLYWYRQAAGRGLQLLFYSVGIGQISSEVPQNLSASRPQDRQFILSSKKLLLSDSGFYLCACIGAYGYTFGSGTRLTVV.

J is TRBJ1-3 and V is TRBV20-1; D uncertain. Germline values: CDR1 DFQATT, CDR2 SNEGSKA (reference sequence). Deletions cut 5 bases from V and 4 bases from J, with 6 bases between. CDR3 length equals 11 residues. The CDR3: CSAAQGNTIYF. The DNA for the CDR3 is TGCAGTGCTGCCCAGGGAAACACCATATATTTT.

This clone was seen at least ten times. J is TRBJ2-7 and V is TRBV2; 10 bases map to TRBD1. This CDR3 comprises 14 residues. Trimming removed 4 bases from V and 2 bases from J; junction bases left unmatched: 2. CDR1 and CDR2 from the germline V gene are SNHLY and FYNNEI. CDR3 DNA: TGTGCCAGCAGTGCCGGACAGGGGGCCTACGAGCAGTACTTC. Its protein product is CASSAGQGAYEQYF.

The gene calls are TRBV7-8 and TRBJ2-7; a possible D gene is TRBD2 (5 bases). V was cut by 5 bases and J by 4 bases, with 15 bases left in between. The CDR3 is 14 amino acids. The V gene's germline CDR1 is SGHVS and CDR2 FQNEAQ. CDR3 nucleotides: TGTGCCAGCAGCCGAGCAATCGCGGGTTACGAGCAGTACTTC. Translated: CASSRAIAGYEQYF. The variable domain in full, completed from reference TRBV7-8 and TRBJ2-7, reads GAGVSQSPRYKVAKRGQDVALRCDPISGHVSLFWYQQALGQGPEFLTYFQNEAQLDKSGLPSDRFFAERPEGSVSTLKIQRTQQEDSAVYLCASSRAIAGYEQYFGPGTRLTVT.

V gene TRBV5-1 combines with J gene TRBJ1-2; possible D gene TRBD1, 5 bases. Germline V gives CDR1 SGHRS, CDR2 YFSETQ. V was shortened by 4 bases and J by 1 base, with 26 bases between the two germline ends. CDR3 length equals 19 residues. CDR3 protein: CASSPRAREGLRNNYGYTF. CDR3 coding DNA: TGCGCCAGCAGCCCCCGGGCCAGGGAGGGCCTCAGAAATAACTATGGCTACACCTTC. Based on the CDR3 plus reference TRBV5-1 and TRBJ1-2, the full variable domain is KAGVTQTPRYLIKTRGQQVTLSCSPISGHRSVSWYQQTPGQGLQFLFEYFSETQRNKGNFPGRFSGRQFSNSRSEMNVSTLELGDSALYLCASSPRAREGLRNNYGYTFGSGTRLTVV.

V gene TRBV6-4 combines with J gene TRBJ2-5; possibly TRBD1 for D (6 bases). Looked up from germline, CDR1 is MRHNA and CDR2 is SNTAGT. The CDR3 extends over 16 amino acids. Deletions cut 5 bases from V and 2 bases from J, with 18 bases between. CDR3 sequence reads: CASSPGSTGTQETQYF. CDR3 DNA sequence: TGTGCCAGCAGTCCGGGGTCGACAGGCACTCAAGAGACCCAGTACTTC.

CDR3 in amino acids: CASSYGISGETQYF. CDR3 nucleotide sequence: TGTGCCAGCAGTTACGGGATCTCGGGGGAGACCCAGTACTTC. The chain combines TRBV6-5 with TRBJ2-5, with D perhaps matching TRBD2 (5 bases). The germline V gene encodes CDR1 MNHEY and CDR2 SVGAGI. Between the trimmed V and J ends, which lost 2 bases and 5 bases, there was a span of 12 bases. The CDR3 consists of 14 residues.

Only a few counts were recorded for this clone. The chain couples TRBV2 to TRBJ1-4, with 9 bases aligning to TRBD1. The CDR3 runs to 14 residues. CDR1 SNHLY and CDR2 FYNNEI come from the germline V gene. V lost 9 bases to trimming and J lost 8 bases; unmatched junction nucleotides: 10. This chain's CDR3 is CASRLRDRVEKLFF. Written as DNA, the CDR3 is TGTGCCAGTCGACTCCGGGACAGGGTCGAAAAACTGTTTTTT.

The rearrangement joins TRBV2 to TRBJ2-2; TRBD1 agrees at 10 bases. The CDR3 is 17 residues long. Per germline, CDR1 SNHLY and CDR2 FYNNEI. Trimming took 6 bases from V and 1 from J; bases not matched to a gene: 8. The CDR3 loop reads CASSETRDRGNTGELFF. The CDR3 nucleotides read TGTGCCAGCAGCGAAACAAGGGACAGGGGGAACACCGGGGAGCTGTTTTTT.